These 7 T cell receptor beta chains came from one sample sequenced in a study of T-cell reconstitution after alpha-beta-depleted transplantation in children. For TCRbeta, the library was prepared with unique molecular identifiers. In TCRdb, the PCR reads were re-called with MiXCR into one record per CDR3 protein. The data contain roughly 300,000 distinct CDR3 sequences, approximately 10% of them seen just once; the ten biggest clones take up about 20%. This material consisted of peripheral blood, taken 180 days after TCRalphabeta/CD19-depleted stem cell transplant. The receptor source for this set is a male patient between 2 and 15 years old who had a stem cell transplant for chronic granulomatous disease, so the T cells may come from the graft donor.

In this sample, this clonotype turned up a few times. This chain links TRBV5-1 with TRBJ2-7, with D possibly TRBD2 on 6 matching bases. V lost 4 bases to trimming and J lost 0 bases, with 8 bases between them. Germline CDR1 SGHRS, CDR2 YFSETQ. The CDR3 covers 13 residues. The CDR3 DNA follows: TGCGCCAGCAGCATAGCGGACTCCTACGAGCAGTACTTC. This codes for CASSIADSYEQYF.

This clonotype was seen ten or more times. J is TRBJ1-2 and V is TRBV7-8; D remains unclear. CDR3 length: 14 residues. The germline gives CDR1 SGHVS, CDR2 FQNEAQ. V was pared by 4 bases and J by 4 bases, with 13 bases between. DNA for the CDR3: TGTGCCAGCAGCTCAATAGATGTTCTCTATGGCTACACCTTC. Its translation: CASSSIDVLYGYTF. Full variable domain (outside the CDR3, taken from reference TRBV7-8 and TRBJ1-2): GAGVSQSPRYKVAKRGQDVALRCDPISGHVSLFWYQQALGQGPEFLTYFQNEAQLDKSGLPSDRFFAERPEGSVSTLKIQRTQQEDSAVYLCASSSIDVLYGYTFGSGTRLTVV.

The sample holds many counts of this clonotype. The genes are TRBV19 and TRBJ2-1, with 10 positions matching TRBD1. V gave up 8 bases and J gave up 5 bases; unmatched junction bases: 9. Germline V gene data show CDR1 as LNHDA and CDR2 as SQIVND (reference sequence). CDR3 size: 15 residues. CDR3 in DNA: TGTGCCAGTCCGCCGCCGGGACAGGGGAACAATGAGCAGTTCTTC. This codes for CASPPPGQGNNEQFF.

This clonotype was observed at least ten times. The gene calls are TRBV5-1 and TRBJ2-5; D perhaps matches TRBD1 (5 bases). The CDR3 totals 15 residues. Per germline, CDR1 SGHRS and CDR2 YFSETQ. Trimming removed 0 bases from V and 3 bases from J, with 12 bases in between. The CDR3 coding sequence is TGCGCCAGCAGCTTGGTCGGACACCTCGAAGAGACCCAGTACTTC. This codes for CASSLVGHLEETQYF.

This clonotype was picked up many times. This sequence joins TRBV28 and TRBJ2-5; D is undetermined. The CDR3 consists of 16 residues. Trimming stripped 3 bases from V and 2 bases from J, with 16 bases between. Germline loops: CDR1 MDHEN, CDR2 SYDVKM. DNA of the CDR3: TGTGCCAGCAGTTTCGTCGACCGGACGGTACAAGAGACCCAGTACTTC. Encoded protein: CASSFVDRTVQETQYF.

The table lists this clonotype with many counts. The CDR3 sequence: CASSSHRATSGQETQYF. The CDR3 DNA is TGTGCCAGCAGTTCTCATAGGGCGACTAGCGGCCAAGAGACCCAGTACTTC. The rearrangement links TRBV12-3 or TRBV12-4 to TRBJ2-5, with 9 bases lining up with TRBD2. The CDR3 extends over 17 amino acids. V lost 4 bases and J lost 1; bases outside the gene matches: 10.

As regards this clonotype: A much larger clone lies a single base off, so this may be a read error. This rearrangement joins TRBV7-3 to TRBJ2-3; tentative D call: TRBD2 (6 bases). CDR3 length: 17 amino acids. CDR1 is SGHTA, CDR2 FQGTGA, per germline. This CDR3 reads CAGSFTGVLGRTDTQYF. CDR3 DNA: TGTGCCGGCAGTTTCACGGGGGTACTAGGACGCACAGATACGCAGTATTTT.